This entry is about one T cell receptor beta chain. This clonotype has only one observation. Its antigen has not been determined. Base qualities are missing; no much larger clone stands one base away. A single read is weak support. The library was prepared using 5' RACE. Sequencing was carried out with an Illumina HiSeq 2500. A second PCR of roughly 6 to 11 cycles was run with a J-beta primer mix and a sample-barcoded 5' primer. A template-switch 5' adaptor carrying 12 random nucleotides introduced a unique molecular identifier onto each TCR beta cDNA molecule. Each sample yielded at least 2.5 million CDR3-containing paired-end reads. The Mint cDNA synthesis kit, primed by a TRBC-specific oligonucleotide, was used to synthesize first-strand cDNA from all RNA. Following uracil-DNA glycosylase treatment, a first 18-cycle PCR with universal primers M1SS and BC2_uni_R was performed on all cDNA. As for the original processing: Normalization of each sample was performed by random selection of 1 million high-quality reads, each carrying a distinct molecular identifier. Instead of being binned into consensus sequences, reads that shared molecular identifiers were thrown out. MiTCR, run with a Q25 quality threshold and the strictest error-elimination algorithm, handled CDR3 identification, clonotype clustering and error correction. A nonparametric unseen species model with Euler transformation was used to estimate lower-bound total TCR beta diversity. TCRdb trimmed public reads at Q25 via fastp, called clones via MiXCR and kept in-frame beta chains. Each entry merges the rows of one CDR3 protein and shows their most common DNA and genes. TCRdb's processing, not the authors' own work, is the source of the V and J calls. The sample data list 600,000 to 650,000 distinct CDR3 sequences, and around three fifths of these were observed just once. The ten largest clones take up about two fifths of the sample.

This sample was taken from a study of blood T cells in healthy people across ages (dated by TCRdb to between 2014 and 2017). General notes on the study: In model experiments, template switching captured roughly one uniquely barcoded TCR beta cDNA molecule for every two T cells. Donors of different ages were randomly distributed across sequencing lanes to avoid experimental bias. The study measured age-related changes in TCR beta repertoire diversity using deep sequencing normalized with unique cDNA molecular identifiers. For two donors (one aged 18 to 29 and one aged 80 or older), the study analyzed two additional independent replicas of 1 million unique cDNA reads from the same blood draw. Four age groups were formed from the donors: young (average around 15 years), middle-aged (around 39), aged (over 55) and long-lived (about 80). The study at large found these results: Because the CMV infection status of the donors was unknown, age-related changes in expanded clonotypes may potentially have been confounded. Compared with the aged group, more naive CD4+ T cells, fewer expanded clones and increased TCR diversity were shown by the long-lived group, suggesting age selection. Observed TCR beta diversity per million T cells fell roughly linearly with age, and a significant reduction was already apparent by age roughly 40. Because profiling used bulk unsorted PBMCs, naive and antigen-experienced compartments could not be compared conclusively. Observed TCR beta diversity correlated strongly with the percentage of naive T cells measured by flow cytometry. Total diversity estimates from one million sequenced T cells were considered lower bounds and underestimates.

V and J are trimmed by 6 bases and 1 base, and the gene matches miss 4 bases of the junction. The CDR3 has 15 amino acids, counting the end cysteine and phenylalanine. Only the CDR3 region is kept as DNA, spanning 45 bases read in frame from base 1. The donors were roughly 39 Caucasian individuals from Russia, aged about 6 to 95 years, who were systemically healthy. About 10 milliliters of peripheral blood were collected from each donor into EDTA-treated Vacutainer tubes. Ficoll-Paque density-gradient centrifugation was used to isolate PBMCs, with at least 6 million per sample. Trizol reagent was used to extract total RNA from the PBMCs, yielding at least 5.5 micrograms per sample. For every donor, an aliquot of PBMCs went through flow cytometry to measure the percentages of naive CD45RAhigh/CD27high T cells.

The chain links TRBV12-3 or TRBV12-4 with TRBJ2-2; the junction holds 8 bases that match TRBD1. The source material was blood. The receptor was isolated from a man aged 55 to 70 in good health. The nucleotide sequence reads as follows: TGTGCCAGCAGACCGGGACAGGAGAACACCGGGGAGCTGTTTTTT. The resulting protein is CASRPGQENTGELFF.